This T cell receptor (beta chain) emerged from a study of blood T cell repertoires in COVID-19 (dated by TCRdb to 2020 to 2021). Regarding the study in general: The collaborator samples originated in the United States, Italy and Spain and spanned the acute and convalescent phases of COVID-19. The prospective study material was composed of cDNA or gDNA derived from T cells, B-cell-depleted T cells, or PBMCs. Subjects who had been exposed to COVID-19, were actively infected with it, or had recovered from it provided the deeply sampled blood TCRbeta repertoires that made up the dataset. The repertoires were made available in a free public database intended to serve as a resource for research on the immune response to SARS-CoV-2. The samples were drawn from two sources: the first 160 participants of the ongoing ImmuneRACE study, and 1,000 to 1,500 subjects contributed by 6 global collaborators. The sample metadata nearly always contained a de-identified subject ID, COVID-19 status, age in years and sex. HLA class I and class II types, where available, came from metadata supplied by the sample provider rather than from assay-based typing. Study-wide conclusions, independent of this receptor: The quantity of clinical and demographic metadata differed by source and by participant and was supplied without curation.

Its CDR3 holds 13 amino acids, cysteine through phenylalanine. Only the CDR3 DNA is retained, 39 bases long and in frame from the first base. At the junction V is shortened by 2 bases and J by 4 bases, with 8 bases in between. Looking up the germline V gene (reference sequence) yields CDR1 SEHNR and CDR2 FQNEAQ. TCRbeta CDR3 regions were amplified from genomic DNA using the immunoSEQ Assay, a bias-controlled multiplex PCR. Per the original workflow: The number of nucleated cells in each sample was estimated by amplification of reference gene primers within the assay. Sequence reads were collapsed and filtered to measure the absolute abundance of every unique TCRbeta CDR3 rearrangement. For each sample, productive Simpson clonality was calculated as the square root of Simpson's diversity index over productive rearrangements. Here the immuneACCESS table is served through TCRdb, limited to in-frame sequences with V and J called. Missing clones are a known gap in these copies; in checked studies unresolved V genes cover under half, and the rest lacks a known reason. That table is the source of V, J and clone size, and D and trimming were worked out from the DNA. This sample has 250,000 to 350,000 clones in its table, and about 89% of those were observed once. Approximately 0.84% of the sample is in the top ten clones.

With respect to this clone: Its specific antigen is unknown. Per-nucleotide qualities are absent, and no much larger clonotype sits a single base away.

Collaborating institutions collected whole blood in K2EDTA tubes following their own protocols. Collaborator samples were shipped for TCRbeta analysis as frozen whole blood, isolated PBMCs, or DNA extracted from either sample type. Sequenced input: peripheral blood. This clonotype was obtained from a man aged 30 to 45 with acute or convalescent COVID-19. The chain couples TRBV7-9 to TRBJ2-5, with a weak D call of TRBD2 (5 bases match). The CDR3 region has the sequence CASSLRTGETQYF. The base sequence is TGTGCCAGCAGCTTAAGGACTGGAGAGACCCAGTACTTC.